This is a list of T cell receptor beta chains from one sample in a study of blood T cell repertoires in COVID-19. TCRdb's table, derived via immunoSEQ multiplex PCR, lists solely in-frame clones and lacks some. The sample lists approximately 220,000 clones, about 88% occurring once. Specimen: PBMCs or T cells enriched from blood (not recorded which). These receptors originate from a woman under 40 who had been exposed to COVID-19. Both conserved end residues are part of each CDR3. A D gene is named only where the DNA matches it firmly. Not all rows give a size; the values are once, few, many and, for expanded clones, a class.

clone size: few
D gene: TRBD1
V gene: TRBV5-6
CDR3 length: 17
J gene: TRBJ2-6
CDR3 protein: CASSWTGPRSGANVLTF
CDR3 DNA: TGTGCCAGCAGCTGGACAGGTCCCCGCTCTGGGGCCAACGTCCTGACTTTC

clone size: few
D gene: TRBD2
V gene: TRBV3-1/TRBV3-2
CDR3 length: 16
J gene: TRBJ2-3
CDR3 protein: CASSPGLAGRRDTQYF
CDR3 DNA: TGTGCCAGCAGCCCGGGACTAGCGGGGCGGCGGGATACGCAGTATTTT

clone size: -
D gene: TRBD1
V gene: TRBV2
CDR3 length: 15
J gene: TRBJ2-4
CDR3 protein: CASSEGRDRSNIQYF
CDR3 DNA: TGTGCCAGCAGTGAAGGGCGGGACAGGTCAAACATTCAGTACTTC

clone size: -
D gene: -
V gene: TRBV3-1/TRBV3-2
CDR3 length: 15
J gene: TRBJ1-4
CDR3 protein: CASSRRQATNEKLFF
CDR3 DNA: TGTGCCAGCAGCCGAAGACAGGCCACTAATGAAAAACTGTTTTTT

clone size: -
D gene: -
V gene: TRBV5-6
CDR3 length: 15
J gene: TRBJ2-7
CDR3 protein: CASSFASGRFYEQYF
CDR3 DNA: TGTGCCAGCAGCTTTGCGTCAGGGCGGTTCTACGAGCAGTACTTC

clone size: -
D gene: -
V gene: TRBV5-8
CDR3 length: 13
J gene: TRBJ2-5
CDR3 protein: CASSLAVRETQYF
CDR3 DNA: TGTGCCAGCAGCTTGGCGGTGAGGGAGACCCAGTACTTC

clone size: -
D gene: TRBD2
V gene: TRBV7-9
CDR3 length: 17
J gene: TRBJ2-3
CDR3 protein: CASSLAVAGGYGNTQYF
CDR3 DNA: TGTGCCAGCAGCTTAGCGGTGGCGGGGGGTTATGGGAATACGCAGTATTTT

clone size: once
D gene: TRBD1
V gene: TRBV11-2
CDR3 length: 15
J gene: TRBJ2-2
CDR3 protein: CASSSRTGGGGELFF
CDR3 DNA: TGTGCCAGCAGCTCCCGGACAGGGGGCGGGGGGGAGCTGTTTTTT

clone size: -
D gene: TRBD1
V gene: TRBV2
CDR3 length: 15
J gene: TRBJ1-1
CDR3 protein: CASTYQGQGVSEAFF
CDR3 DNA: TGTGCCAGCACCTACCAGGGGCAGGGGGTATCTGAAGCTTTCTTT

clone size: -
D gene: TRBD1
V gene: TRBV19
CDR3 length: 15
J gene: TRBJ2-7
CDR3 protein: CASSVLPGQGDEQYF
CDR3 DNA: TGTGCCAGTAGCGTTCTCCCGGGACAGGGTGACGAGCAGTACTTC

clone size: -
D gene: TRBD1
V gene: TRBV2
CDR3 length: 14
J gene: TRBJ2-1
CDR3 protein: CASSSGGSYNEQFF
CDR3 DNA: TGTGCCAGCAGTTCAGGGGGCTCCTACAATGAGCAGTTCTTC

clone size: few
D gene: TRBD1
V gene: TRBV19
CDR3 length: 11
J gene: TRBJ1-2
CDR3 protein: CASKQGDGYTF
CDR3 DNA: TGTGCCAGTAAACAGGGGGACGGCTACACCTTC

clone size: -
D gene: TRBD1
V gene: TRBV7-6
CDR3 length: 14
J gene: TRBJ2-7
CDR3 protein: CASSIRQGSYEQYF
CDR3 DNA: TGTGCCAGCAGTATAAGACAGGGCTCCTACGAGCAGTACTTC

clone size: few
D gene: TRBD1
V gene: TRBV7-9
CDR3 length: 13
J gene: TRBJ1-5
CDR3 protein: CAQKDRANQPQHF
CDR3 DNA: TGTGCCCAAAAGGACAGGGCCAATCAGCCCCAGCATTTT

clone size: -
D gene: TRBD1
V gene: TRBV29-1
CDR3 length: 12
J gene: TRBJ2-1
CDR3 protein: CSVATGLNEQFF
CDR3 DNA: TGCAGCGTGGCGACAGGGCTCAATGAGCAGTTCTTC

clone size: -
D gene: -
V gene: TRBV6-1
CDR3 length: 13
J gene: TRBJ1-5
CDR3 protein: CASSEANYQPQHF
CDR3 DNA: TGTGCCAGCAGTGAAGCCAACTATCAGCCCCAGCATTTT

clone size: -
D gene: TRBD2
V gene: TRBV5-1
CDR3 length: 16
J gene: TRBJ2-7
CDR3 protein: CASSLTGWGGQAEQYF
CDR3 DNA: TGCGCCAGCAGCTTGACAGGTTGGGGGGGTCAGGCCGAGCAGTACTTC

clone size: -
D gene: -
V gene: TRBV4-1
CDR3 length: 17
J gene: TRBJ2-5
CDR3 protein: CASSQVVAAALGETQYF
CDR3 DNA: TGCGCCAGCAGCCAAGTAGTCGCGGCGGCCTTGGGAGAGACCCAGTACTTC

clone size: -
D gene: -
V gene: TRBV15
CDR3 length: 17
J gene: TRBJ1-2
CDR3 protein: CATSRDYTQGTNYGYTF
CDR3 DNA: TGTGCCACCAGCAGAGATTATACCCAGGGCACTAACTATGGCTACACCTTC

clone size: -
D gene: TRBD1
V gene: TRBV27
CDR3 length: 15
J gene: TRBJ1-5
CDR3 protein: CASSWTGGINQPQHF
CDR3 DNA: TGTGCCAGCAGTTGGACAGGGGGAATCAATCAGCCCCAGCATTTT

clone size: few
D gene: TRBD2
V gene: TRBV15
CDR3 length: 13
J gene: TRBJ2-3
CDR3 protein: CATRLAGGDTQYF
CDR3 DNA: TGTGCCACCAGACTAGCGGGGGGGGATACGCAGTATTTT

clone size: -
D gene: TRBD1
V gene: TRBV19
CDR3 length: 13
J gene: TRBJ2-7
CDR3 protein: CASSTGLGYEQYF
CDR3 DNA: TGTGCCAGTTCGACAGGGTTGGGCTACGAGCAGTACTTC

clone size: -
D gene: TRBD2
V gene: TRBV24-1
CDR3 length: 19
J gene: TRBJ2-1
CDR3 protein: CATSDPGLAGGSHLEEQFF
CDR3 DNA: TGTGCCACCAGTGACCCGGGACTAGCGGGGGGTTCCCACCTGGAAGAGCAGTTCTTC

clone size: once
D gene: -
V gene: TRBV29-1
CDR3 length: 13
J gene: TRBJ1-4
CDR3 protein: CSVIVDSSEKLFF
CDR3 DNA: TGCAGCGTTATTGTGGACAGTTCTGAAAAACTGTTTTTT

clone size: -
D gene: -
V gene: TRBV15
CDR3 length: 15
J gene: TRBJ1-1
CDR3 protein: CATSRDRVGNTEAFF
CDR3 DNA: TGTGCCACCAGCAGAGATCGGGTTGGGAACACTGAAGCTTTCTTT

clone size: -
D gene: -
V gene: TRBV27
CDR3 length: 11
J gene: TRBJ2-7
CDR3 protein: CASSQGYEQYF
CDR3 DNA: TGTGCCAGCTCCCAGGGTTACGAGCAGTACTTC

clone size: -
D gene: TRBD1
V gene: TRBV20-1
CDR3 length: 13
J gene: TRBJ1-2
CDR3 protein: CSASYRGGYGYTF
CDR3 DNA: TGCAGTGCTAGTTACAGGGGGGGCTATGGCTACACCTTC

clone size: -
D gene: TRBD1
V gene: TRBV30
CDR3 length: 16
J gene: TRBJ1-4
CDR3 protein: CAWGQGNGGVNEKLFF
CDR3 DNA: TGTGCCTGGGGACAGGGTAATGGCGGGGTTAATGAAAAACTGTTTTTT

clone size: -
D gene: TRBD1
V gene: TRBV24-1
CDR3 length: 14
J gene: TRBJ2-7
CDR3 protein: CATSDPQGADEQYF
CDR3 DNA: TGTGCCACCAGTGATCCACAGGGGGCCGACGAGCAGTACTTC

clone size: -
D gene: -
V gene: TRBV7-2
CDR3 length: 15
J gene: TRBJ1-4
CDR3 protein: CASSLFPGVNEKLFF
CDR3 DNA: TGTGCCAGCAGCCTATTCCCCGGGGTTAATGAAAAACTGTTTTTT

clone size: -
D gene: -
V gene: TRBV10-2
CDR3 length: 11
J gene: TRBJ2-1
CDR3 protein: CASSESKLSFF
CDR3 DNA: TGCGCCAGCAGTGAGTCTAAGCTTTCATTCTTC

clone size: -
D gene: TRBD1
V gene: TRBV5-1
CDR3 length: 15
J gene: TRBJ2-7
CDR3 protein: CASSLRGTGAYEQYF
CDR3 DNA: TGCGCCAGCAGCCTGCGGGGGACAGGGGCCTACGAGCAGTACTTC

clone size: -
D gene: TRBD1
V gene: TRBV30
CDR3 length: 15
J gene: TRBJ2-2
CDR3 protein: CAWTKTGTNTGELFF
CDR3 DNA: TGTGCCTGGACCAAGACAGGGACGAACACCGGGGAGCTGTTTTTT

clone size: -
D gene: -
V gene: TRBV3-1/TRBV3-2
CDR3 length: 14
J gene: TRBJ1-5
CDR3 protein: CASSRGGTNQPQHF
CDR3 DNA: TGTGCCAGCAGCCGCGGGGGGACCAATCAGCCCCAGCATTTT

clone size: -
D gene: -
V gene: TRBV11-2
CDR3 length: 14
J gene: TRBJ2-7
CDR3 protein: CASSLDLGANEQYF
CDR3 DNA: TGTGCCAGCAGCTTAGATTTGGGGGCCAACGAGCAGTACTTC

clone size: -
D gene: TRBD2
V gene: TRBV11-3
CDR3 length: 14
J gene: TRBJ2-7
CDR3 protein: CASSLAVGLSEQYF
CDR3 DNA: TGTGCCAGCAGCTTAGCGGTGGGACTATCGGAGCAGTACTTC

clone size: -
D gene: -
V gene: TRBV4-1
CDR3 length: 19
J gene: TRBJ2-6
CDR3 protein: CASSQGLDSYPSGANVLTF
CDR3 DNA: TGCGCCAGCAGCCAAGGATTGGACAGTTACCCGTCTGGGGCCAACGTCCTGACTTTC

clone size: -
D gene: -
V gene: TRBV18
CDR3 length: 16
J gene: TRBJ1-5
CDR3 protein: CASSPPGTGGSQPQHF
CDR3 DNA: TGTGCCAGCTCACCACCAGGTACAGGAGGGAGTCAGCCCCAGCATTTT

clone size: -
D gene: -
V gene: TRBV9
CDR3 length: 17
J gene: TRBJ1-4
CDR3 protein: CASSDRTAAATNEKLFF
CDR3 DNA: TGTGCCAGCAGCGACCGGACAGCCGCAGCAACTAATGAAAAACTGTTTTTT

clone size: -
D gene: -
V gene: TRBV5-4
CDR3 length: 16
J gene: TRBJ2-2
CDR3 protein: CASSSPTSMTAGELFF
CDR3 DNA: TGTGCCAGCAGCTCACCAACTAGCATGACCGCCGGGGAGCTGTTTTTT

clone size: -
D gene: -
V gene: TRBV5-1
CDR3 length: 15
J gene: TRBJ1-6
CDR3 protein: CASSLWGEGNSPLHF
CDR3 DNA: TGCGCCAGCAGCTTGTGGGGGGAAGGGAATTCACCCCTCCACTTT

clone size: -
D gene: -
V gene: TRBV3-1/TRBV3-2
CDR3 length: 13
J gene: TRBJ1-1
CDR3 protein: CASSRQYNTEAFF
CDR3 DNA: TGTGCCAGCAGTCGACAGTACAACACTGAAGCTTTCTTT

clone size: -
D gene: TRBD1
V gene: TRBV9
CDR3 length: 15
J gene: TRBJ2-1
CDR3 protein: CASSFRDRSYNEQFF
CDR3 DNA: TGTGCCAGCAGCTTCCGGGACAGGAGTTACAATGAGCAGTTCTTC

clone size: -
D gene: -
V gene: TRBV20-1
CDR3 length: 12
J gene: TRBJ1-2
CDR3 protein: CSASSRVDGYTF
CDR3 DNA: TGCAGTGCTAGTAGCAGGGTAGACGGCTACACCTTC

clone size: -
D gene: -
V gene: TRBV6-5
CDR3 length: 12
J gene: TRBJ1-2
CDR3 protein: CASRYPGGGYTF
CDR3 DNA: TGTGCCAGCAGATATCCGGGGGGCGGCTACACCTTC

clone size: -
D gene: TRBD1
V gene: TRBV3-1/TRBV3-2
CDR3 length: 14
J gene: TRBJ2-7
CDR3 protein: CASSAGQGSYEQYF
CDR3 DNA: TGTGCCAGCAGCGCAGGACAGGGGTCCTACGAGCAGTACTTC

clone size: -
D gene: -
V gene: TRBV7-9
CDR3 length: 17
J gene: TRBJ2-6
CDR3 protein: CASSAGSSLSGANVLTF
CDR3 DNA: TGTGCCAGCAGCGCGGGATCCTCCCTCTCTGGGGCCAACGTCCTGACTTTC